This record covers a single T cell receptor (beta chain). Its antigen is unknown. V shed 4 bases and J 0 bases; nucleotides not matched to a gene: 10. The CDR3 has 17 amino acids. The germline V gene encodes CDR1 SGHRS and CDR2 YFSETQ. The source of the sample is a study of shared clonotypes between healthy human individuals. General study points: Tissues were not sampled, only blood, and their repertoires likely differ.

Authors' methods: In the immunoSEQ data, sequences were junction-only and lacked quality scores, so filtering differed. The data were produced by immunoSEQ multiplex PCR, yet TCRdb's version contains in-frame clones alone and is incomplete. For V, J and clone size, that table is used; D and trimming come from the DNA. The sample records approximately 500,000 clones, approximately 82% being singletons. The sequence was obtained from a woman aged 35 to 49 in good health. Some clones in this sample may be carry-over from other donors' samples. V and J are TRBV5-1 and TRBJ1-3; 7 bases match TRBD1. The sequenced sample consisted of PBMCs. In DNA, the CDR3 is TGCGCCAGCAGCCCTGACAGGGCAAGAATCTCTGGAAACACCATATATTTT. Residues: CASSPDRARISGNTIYF.